A selection of T cell receptor beta chains follows, all from one sample in a study of T-cell memory formation after mild COVID-19. In TCRdb, the 5' RACE reads were re-called with MiXCR into one record per CDR3 protein. Of fewer than 250,000 distinct CDR3 sequences in the sample, 15% are singletons; the top ten hold under 2.5%. The specimen was PBMCs or a T cell subset sorted from them (not recorded which). The receptors here all came from an adult woman who had mild COVID-19 (a few samples of this study predate the infection). Cell type and time point are not known. The CDR3 runs from the conserved cysteine through the conserved F or W. D genes are given only for firm matches. Clone size is given for some rows only: seen once, a few or many times, or a class if the clone is expanded.

TRBV6-5,TRBJ1-6,.,TRBD1,CASSPGTGRLSYNSPLHF,TGTGCCAGCAGCCCCGGGACAGGGCGCCTCTCCTATAATTCACCCCTCCACTTT
TRBV5-1,TRBJ2-7,few,TRBD2,CASSLAVAGDYEQYF,TGCGCCAGCAGCTTGGCAGTAGCGGGGGACTACGAGCAGTACTTC
TRBV5-1,TRBJ1-2,.,.,CASSFTTTGGDYGYTF,TGCGCCAGCAGCTTCACAACCACAGGAGGAGACTATGGCTACACCTTC
TRBV6-2/TRBV6-3,TRBJ1-1,.,.,CASRIHGVGTEAFF,TGTGCCAGCAGGATACACGGGGTAGGGACTGAAGCTTTCTTT
TRBV29-1,TRBJ2-7,.,.,CSVEGLGYEQYF,TGCAGCGTTGAGGGTCTTGGTTACGAGCAGTACTTC
TRBV20-1,TRBJ2-7,.,.,CSAVSPGDPYEQYF,TGCAGTGCCGTTTCTCCAGGGGACCCCTACGAGCAGTACTTC
TRBV6-1,TRBJ1-1,few,.,CASSEGRAGEAFF,TGTGCCAGCAGTGAAGGTAGGGCAGGAGAAGCTTTCTTT
TRBV2,TRBJ2-7,.,TRBD2,CASRFRGSSYEQYF,TGTGCCAGCAGATTCCGCGGGAGCTCCTACGAGCAGTACTTC
TRBV20-1,TRBJ2-3,.,TRBD2,CSASDMERGASADTQYF,TGCAGTGCTAGCGATATGGAGCGGGGGGCCAGTGCAGATACGCAGTATTTT
TRBV20-1,TRBJ1-2,.,.,CTHSRNYGYTF,TGCACCCACTCCCGTAACTATGGCTACACCTTC
TRBV29-1,TRBJ2-3,.,.,CSVGWAPQNTQYF,TGCAGCGTTGGTTGGGCTCCACAAAATACGCAGTATTTT
TRBV10-3,TRBJ2-7,few,TRBD2,CAISAREGTPYEQYF,TGTGCCATCAGTGCGCGGGAGGGGACTCCCTACGAGCAGTACTTC
TRBV3-1,TRBJ2-7,.,.,CASSRAVTVWEQYF,TGTGCCAGCAGCCGGGCCGTCACAGTATGGGAGCAGTACTTC
TRBV12-3/TRBV12-4,TRBJ2-1,.,.,CASSSGTFYNEQFF,TGTGCCAGCAGCAGTGGGACATTTTACAATGAGCAGTTCTTC
TRBV5-1,TRBJ1-1,.,TRBD1,CASTGQGEAFF,TGCGCCAGCACCGGACAGGGTGAAGCTTTCTTT
TRBV30,TRBJ2-2,.,.,CAWRHKGHRDTGELFF,TGTGCCTGGAGACACAAGGGCCACCGGGACACCGGGGAGCTGTTTTTT
TRBV7-3,TRBJ2-2,.,.,CAISLMSGPGELFF,TGTGCCATCAGCTTAATGTCAGGGCCCGGGGAGCTGTTTTTT
TRBV6-6,TRBJ1-4,.,.,CAASPGLQKGANEKLFF,TGTGCCGCTAGCCCCGGGCTCCAAAAGGGTGCTAATGAAAAACTGTTTTTT
TRBV18,TRBJ1-1,few,.,CASSPRMNTEAFF,TGTGCCAGCTCACCGCGAATGAACACTGAAGCTTTCTTT
TRBV4-1,TRBJ2-2,few,.,CASSQDEETYDTGELFF,TGCGCCAGCAGCCAAGATGAGGAGACATACGACACCGGGGAGCTGTTTTTT
TRBV11-2,TRBJ2-1,few,.,CASSLATGQFF,TGTGCCAGCAGCTTGGCGACAGGGCAGTTCTTC
TRBV12-3/TRBV12-4,TRBJ1-3,.,.,CATTRALTGNTIYF,TGTGCCACCACCAGGGCTCTGACGGGAAACACCATATATTTT